These 20 T cell receptor beta chains were all obtained from the same sample, sequenced in a study of blood T cell repertoires in COVID-19. The method was immunoSEQ multiplex PCR; TCRdb's version includes in-frame clones alone and lacks a portion of them. The table shows about 170,000 clones, with around 82% occurring only once. Sequenced material: peripheral blood. These receptor sequences come from a human donor with acute or convalescent COVID-19. The donor label of this sample is uncertain.

The rearrangement links TRBV3-1 (or the pseudogene TRBV3-2) to TRBJ1-6; weak D call: TRBD1 (6 bases). V shed 3 bases and J shed 6 bases, with 9 bases lying between them. The CDR3 spans 14 residues. Germline V gene lookup returns CDR1 LGHDT and CDR2 YNNKEL (reference sequence). The CDR3 DNA sequence: TGTGCCAGCAGCCAGGCACAGGGTAATTCACCCCTCCACTTT. As protein: CASSQAQGNSPLHF.

The rearrangement links TRBV2 to TRBJ1-2; D may be TRBD1 (6 bases). The V and J ends lost 3 bases and 8 bases respectively, with 13 bases between them. The germline V gene encodes CDR1 SNHLY and CDR2 FYNNEI. This CDR3 has 13 amino acids. CDR3 protein: CASSDGQLRGYTF. CDR3 in DNA: TGTGCCAGCAGTGATGGACAGTTGCGGGGCTACACCTTC.

The chain employs TRBV6-2 or TRBV6-3 and TRBJ2-7; TRBD1 matches 8 bases. The CDR3 length is 12 residues. Looked up from germline, CDR1 is MNHEY and CDR2 is SVGEGT. V was clipped by 6 bases and J by 6 bases; unmatched bases: 4. The chain's CDR3 is CASSKDRGEQYF. The DNA for the CDR3 is TGTGCCAGCAGCAAAGACAGGGGCGAGCAGTACTTC.

The chain joins TRBV19 to TRBJ2-3; 8 bases match TRBD2. The CDR3 spans 15 residues. Germline V CDR1 and CDR2: LNHDA, SQIVND (reference sequence). The junction had 5 bases not matched to a gene; V was cut back by 5 bases and J by 1 base. The DNA of the CDR3 is TGTGCCAGTAGTTCCCCGACTAGCGGCACAGATACGCAGTATTTT. It codes for CASSSPTSGTDTQYF.

The chain is built from TRBV9 and TRBJ2-7; 8 positions agree with TRBD1. V lost 4 bases to trimming and J lost 3 bases; unmatched junction nucleotides: 6. Germline V gene sequence: CDR1 SGDLS, CDR2 YYNGEE. CDR3 length equals 14 residues. For the CDR3, the DNA is TGTGCCAGCAGCCCAGGGGGCAATCTCTACGAGCAGTACTTC. Encoded protein: CASSPGGNLYEQYF. Variable domain in full (rest from reference TRBV9 and TRBJ2-7): DSGVTQTPKHLITATGQRVTLRCSPRSGDLSVYWYQQSLDQGLQFLIQYYNGEERAKGNILERFSAQQFPDLHSELNLSSLELGDSALYFCASSPGGNLYEQYFGPGTRLTVT.

This clone was found once. The chain carries TRBV27 and TRBJ2-5; 9 nucleotides match TRBD2. CDR3 length: 14 amino acids. With V trimmed by 4 bases and J by 3 bases, 3 bases remained unmatched. Germline values: CDR1 MNHEY, CDR2 SMNVEV (reference sequence). CDR3 region: CASSSLAGEETQYF. The DNA of the CDR3 is TGTGCCAGCAGTTCCTTAGCGGGAGAAGAGACCCAGTACTTC.

The chain links TRBV19 to TRBJ2-5, with D possibly being TRBD2 (5 bases). Trimming took off 3 bases at V and 4 bases at J, with 18 bases between the two ends. This CDR3 has 16 residues. In germline, CDR1 is LNHDA, CDR2 SQIVND (reference sequence). The CDR3 nucleotides are TGTGCCAGTAGTATTAATCCTAGGCTGGCGGGAGAGACCCAGTACTTC. This gives the protein CASSINPRLAGETQYF.

V is TRBV11-2 and J is TRBJ2-7; TRBD1 aligns across 8 bases. The CDR3 sequence is 15 residues long. CDR1 and CDR2 from the germline V gene are SGHAT and FQNNGV. V was clipped by 5 bases and J by 0 bases; unmatched bases: 6. CDR3 coding DNA: TGTGCCAGCAGCCGCGGACAGGGTAGCTCCTACGAGCAGTACTTC. It translates to CASSRGQGSSYEQYF.

V usage is TRBV5-4 and J usage is TRBJ1-6; the match to TRBD1 covers 9 bases. Germline V gene data show CDR1 as SGHNT and CDR2 as YYREEE (reference sequence). V gave up 4 bases and J gave up 7 bases; unmatched junction bases: 9. The CDR3 contains 16 residues. CDR3: CASSTPGQGPNSPLHF. The CDR3 bases are TGTGCCAGCAGCACCCCGGGACAGGGCCCCAATTCACCCCTCCACTTT. The full variable domain, its missing parts supplied by reference TRBV5-4 and TRBJ1-6, is ETGVTQSPTHLIKTRGQQVTLRCSSQSGHNTVSWYQQALGQGPQFIFQYYREEENGRGNFPPRFSGLQFPNYSSELNVNALELDDSALYLCASSTPGQGPNSPLHFGNGTRLTVT.

The CDR3 spells CASSITAGTSTDTQYF. CDR3 nucleotide sequence: TGTGCCAGCAGTATTACAGCGGGAACGAGCACAGATACGCAGTATTTT. The J gene is TRBJ2-3, the V gene TRBV6-2 or TRBV6-3; 7 nucleotides match TRBD2. This CDR3 spans 16 amino acids. Germline V gene sequence: CDR1 MNHEY, CDR2 SVGEGT. The trim removed 5 bases at V and 0 bases at J, leaving 8 bases unmatched.

This clone was recorded once. The chain couples TRBV30 to TRBJ2-7; a weak D match, TRBD1 (5 bases). Trimming removed 4 bases from V and 7 bases from J, with 23 bases in between. Germline CDR1 GTSNPN, CDR2 SVGIG (reference sequence). There are 15 residues in the CDR3. CDR3 nucleotide sequence: TGTGCCTGGACCATTGGCCAGGGCGTTTCGGAGGAGCAGTACTTC. Translated: CAWTIGQGVSEEQYF.

J is TRBJ1-1 and V is TRBV5-6; 7 bases agree with TRBD1. Unmatched junction bases numbered 7, after V lost 4 bases and J lost 1 base. The germline gives CDR1 SGHDT, CDR2 YYEEEE. There are 15 residues in the CDR3. CDR3 bases: TGTGCCAGCAGCCCCCCGACAGGGAGGAACACTGAAGCTTTCTTT. This encodes CASSPPTGRNTEAFF.

This chain uses TRBV19 with TRBJ2-7; TRBD2 matches at 7 bases. The germline V gene encodes CDR1 LNHDA and CDR2 SQIVND (reference sequence). The CDR3 covers 14 residues. Unmatched junction bases numbered 7, after V lost 6 bases and J lost 2 bases. CDR3 DNA: TGTGCCAGTAGATCGACTAGCCGCCCCTACGAGCAGTACTTC. Its protein is CASRSTSRPYEQYF.

The chain carries TRBV19 and TRBJ2-7; tentative D call: TRBD2 (6 bases). CDR3 length equals 15 residues. Trimming pared 6 bases from V and 5 bases from J, leaving 20 bases between. CDR1 is LNHDA, CDR2 SQIVND, per germline (reference sequence). The CDR3 DNA is TGTGCCAGTAGCCGCCCTCGGGGGAAGTCTGACGAGCAGTACTTC. As protein: CASSRPRGKSDEQYF.

The rearrangement links TRBV5-4 to TRBJ2-3; tentative D call: TRBD1 (6 bases). CDR1 SGHNT and CDR2 YYREEE come from the germline V gene (reference sequence). The CDR3 loop spans 16 amino acids. Between the trimmed V and J ends, which lost 2 bases and 5 bases, there was a span of 18 bases. Here the CDR3 reads CASSFPQGLDIDTQYF. CDR3 nucleotide sequence: TGTGCCAGCAGCTTTCCCCAGGGGCTTGACATAGATACGCAGTATTTT.

The V call is TRBV11-2, the J call TRBJ1-1; D not resolved. The V end lost 1 base, the J end lost 10 bases, and 7 bases lay between the germline ends. CDR1 and CDR2 (germline): SGHAT, FQNNGV. The CDR3 consists of 11 residues. The CDR3 loop reads CASSLGPGAFF. CDR3 coding DNA: TGTGCCAGCAGCTTAGGGCCTGGAGCTTTCTTT.

The gene calls are TRBV14 and TRBJ1-2; 9 bases line up with TRBD1. With V trimmed by 4 bases and J by 4 bases, 13 bases remained unmatched. CDR3 length equals 17 residues. Germline V gene lookup returns CDR1 SGHDN and CDR2 FVKESK. The DNA for the CDR3 is TGTGCCAGCAGCCCAGGGACAGGGAACATACCGACCTATGGCTACACCTTC. Amino acid sequence: CASSPGTGNIPTYGYTF.

The sample holds a few counts of this clone. CDR3 amino acids: CASSPRTGGDSPLHF. The CDR3 coding sequence is TGCGCCAGCAGCCCTCGGACAGGGGGAGATTCACCCCTCCACTTT. This chain joins TRBV5-1 and TRBJ1-6, with 10 bases fitting TRBD1. Trimming removed 4 bases from V and 8 bases from J; junction bases left unmatched: 6. The germline gives CDR1 SGHRS, CDR2 YFSETQ. CDR3 length equals 15 residues.

The rearrangement uses TRBV19 and TRBJ1-1; 11 positions agree with TRBD1. The length of the CDR3 is 16 residues. Per the germline V gene, CDR1 is LNHDA and CDR2 is SQIVND (reference sequence). With V trimmed by 4 bases and J by 0 bases, 4 bases remained unmatched. As DNA, the CDR3 is TGTGCCAGTAGTACGGACAGGGGGCTATTGAACACTGAAGCTTTCTTT. It is translated as CASSTDRGLLNTEAFF.

The rearrangement uses TRBV5-4 and TRBJ1-2; 7 positions agree with TRBD1. The CDR3 length is 16 residues. The germline V gene has CDR1 SGHNT and CDR2 YYREEE (reference sequence). With V trimmed by 0 bases and J by 2 bases, 7 bases remained unmatched. The DNA of the CDR3 is TGTGCCAGCAGCTTGGGAGAGGGACAGCTAAACTATGGCTACACCTTC. This codes for CASSLGEGQLNYGYTF.